The clone carrying this TCR beta chain occurred a few times. What it recognizes is unknown. The data are from a study of T-cell memory formation after mild COVID-19. Study summary: Clusters of TCRs were largely donor specific.

V shed 3 bases and J 7 bases; nucleotides not matched to a gene: 8. The CDR3 totals 16 residues. Study-wide findings and caveats: Clones shrinking from day 15 to 85 showed even CD4/CD8 mixes; later expanders tilted CD4+.

UMIs and sample barcodes were carried by the TCR alpha and TCR beta cDNA libraries that 5'RACE produced using constant-segment primers. Each CDR3 protein gets one entry after TCRdb re-called the 5' RACE reads with MiXCR. The top ten clones hold 20% to 25% of a sample with roughly 400,000 distinct CDR3 sequences, approximately 16% of them seen once. This receptor was obtained from a man between 18 and 29 years old who had mild COVID-19 (a few samples of this study predate the infection). Cell type and time point are not known. The rearrangement joins TRBV12-3 or TRBV12-4 to TRBJ2-1; 11 nucleotides match TRBD2. The specimen sequenced was PBMCs or a T cell subset sorted from them (not recorded which). Written as DNA, the CDR3 is TGTGCCAGCAGTTTTATCCGGACTAGCGGGCTGAATGAGCAGTTCTTC. Its protein product is CASSFIRTSGLNEQFF.